Listed here are 25 T cell receptor beta chains from one sample, sequenced in a study of T-cell memory formation after mild COVID-19. Using its own MiXCR run on the 5' RACE reads, TCRdb lists one record per CDR3 protein. The sample yields about 440,000 distinct CDR3 sequences, around 19% seen once. Sample: PBMCs or a T cell subset sorted from them (not recorded which). All receptors come from an adult woman who had mild COVID-19 (a few samples of this study predate the infection). Cell type and time point are not known.

The CDR3 coding sequence is TGTGCCAGCAGCCAAGGTAGCAATGAGCAGTTCTTC. Amino acid sequence: CASSQGSNEQFF. The rearrangement joins TRBV16 to TRBJ2-1; D gene unclear. V gave up 2 bases and J gave up 6 bases, with 5 bases separating them. Germline V CDR1 and CDR2: KGHSY, FQNENV. CDR3 length equals 12 residues.

V gene TRBV2 combines with J gene TRBJ2-7, with a tentative D call TRBD2 (7 bases). Germline V gives CDR1 SNHLY, CDR2 FYNNEI. V lost 9 bases to trimming and J lost 0 bases, with 9 bases between them. This CDR3 is 12 amino acids long. The CDR3 is CASRGASYEQYF. CDR3 nucleotide sequence: TGTGCCAGTCGGGGGGCCTCCTACGAGCAGTACTTC.

The chain recombines TRBV3-1 with TRBJ2-4; D is possibly TRBD1 (5 bases). Germline CDR1 reads LGHDT; CDR2 reads YNNKEL (reference sequence). CDR3 length equals 17 residues. V lost 0 bases and J lost 0, with 12 bases in between. The CDR3 protein is CASSQERQTLAKNIQYF. The CDR3 nucleotides are TGTGCCAGCAGCCAAGAGAGACAGACCTTAGCCAAAAACATTCAGTACTTC.

V gene TRBV12-3 or TRBV12-4 combines with J gene TRBJ1-2; TRBD1 matches 8 bases. V gave up 10 bases and J gave up 1 base; unmatched junction bases: 8. This CDR3 comprises 14 residues. The CDR3 DNA is TGTGCCAACGGGGCGACAGGGGTTAACTATGGCTACACCTTC. It encodes CANGATGVNYGYTF.

This clonotype was counted only a few times. One junction end disagrees with the germline gene, perhaps due to a read error. The chain joins TRBV7-9 to TRBJ2-3; the D is unclear. The length of the CDR3 is 15 residues. Germline-derived CDR1 and CDR2 are SEHNR and FQNEAQ (reference sequence). The CDR3, as DNA: TGTGCCAGCAGCTCCTCGTTGGCGTACACAGATACGCAGTTTTTT. Protein product: CASSSSLAYTDTQFF. The whole variable domain, remainder taken from reference TRBV7-9 and TRBJ2-3, is DTGVSQNPRHKITKRGQNVTFRCDPISEHNRLYWYRQTLGQGPEFLTYFQNEAQLEKSRLLSDRFSAERPKGSFSTLEIQRTEQGDSAMYLCASSSSLAYTDTQFFGPGTRLTVL.

In this sample, this clonotype turned up a few times. The rearrangement joins TRBV20-1 to TRBJ2-1; TRBD2 might be the D (6 bases). The ends were cut back, 1 base at V and 5 bases at J, with 15 bases in the middle. The CDR3 is made up of 15 amino acids. Germline-derived CDR1 and CDR2 are DFQATT and SNEGSKA (reference sequence). The CDR3 DNA follows: TGCAGTGCTAGAGTCCAGACTAGTCGGCACAATGAGCAGTTCTTC. This gives the protein CSARVQTSRHNEQFF.

The genes are TRBV7-2 and TRBJ2-4; D is perhaps TRBD1 (5 bases). The V gene lost 5 bases and the J gene lost 2 bases, with 19 bases spanning the gap. The length of the CDR3 is 17 residues. Germline CDR1 is SGHTA and CDR2 is FQGNSA. The CDR3 DNA reads as TGTGCCAGCAGCCCATGGGTATTGGGGCAAACCAAAAACATTCAGTACTTC. This sequence encodes CASSPWVLGQTKNIQYF. The variable domain in full, with the rest retrieved from reference TRBV7-2 and TRBJ2-4, is GAGVSQSPSNKVTEKGKDVELRCDPISGHTALYWYRQSLGQGLEFLIYFQGNSAPDKSGLPSDRFSAERTGGSVSTLTIQRTQQEDSAVYLCASSPWVLGQTKNIQYFGAGTRLSVL.

This chain uses TRBV5-5 with TRBJ2-7, with D perhaps TRBD1 or TRBD2 (6 bases each). The germline V gene has CDR1 SGHKS and CDR2 YYEKEE (reference sequence). With 4 bases removed from V and 7 bases from J, the gap between germline ends came to 24 bases. CDR3 size: 16 residues. CDR3 DNA: TGTGCCAGCAGCCAGGTCGGGGGCATCGTATCGCGAGAGCAGTACTTC. It yields the protein CASSQVGGIVSREQYF.

A few counts support this clonotype. The chain links TRBV2 to TRBJ2-3; TRBD2 matches 15 bases. Germline V gene data show CDR1 as SNHLY and CDR2 as FYNNEI. Unmatched junction bases numbered 10, after V lost 1 base and J lost 2 bases. There are 20 residues in the CDR3. The CDR3 nucleotides are TGTGCCAGCAGTGAAGTCGGACTAGCGGGAGGGAAAGCCCACACAGATACGCAGTATTTT. It is translated as CASSEVGLAGGKAHTDTQYF.

This chain joins TRBV20-1 and TRBJ2-3, with D tentatively TRBD1 (5 bases). The germline V and J ends were trimmed by 6 bases and 1 base, with 20 bases remaining between them. This CDR3 is 16 amino acids long. CDR1 is DFQATT, CDR2 SNEGSKA, per germline (reference sequence). The CDR3 DNA is TGCAGTGCGAGCCCCTACGGCAGGGTGGGCACAGATACGCAGTATTTT. Translated, it gives CSASPYGRVGTDTQYF.

This clonotype occurred a few times. The J gene is TRBJ1-1, the V gene TRBV9, with D possibly being TRBD1 (5 bases). Deletions cut 3 bases from V and 1 base from J, with 13 bases between. Looked up from germline, CDR1 is SGDLS and CDR2 is YYNGEE. The CDR3 has 15 amino acids. As DNA, the CDR3 is TGTGCCAGCAGCGCCCCCACGACAGAGAACACTGAAGCTTTCTTT. This encodes CASSAPTTENTEAFF.

This clonotype occurred a few times. V and J are TRBV12-3 or TRBV12-4 and TRBJ2-3; D may be TRBD2 (6 bases). V shed 8 bases and J shed 4 bases, with 13 bases lying between them. The CDR3 spans 13 residues. DNA of the CDR3: TGTGCCAGCGGGGGGACCGGACCAGATACGCAGTATTTT. Translated, it gives CASGGTGPDTQYF.

The chain employs TRBV7-8 and TRBJ2-7, with TRBD2 matching over 7 bases. Germline lookup yields CDR1 SGHVS and CDR2 FQNEAQ. The CDR3 loop spans 18 amino acids. Germline trimming cut 0 bases from V and 2 bases from J; bases unmatched to any gene: 13. The CDR3 DNA reads as TGTGCCAGCAGCTTAGCGAAGGCCCCTAGCGGTTATACCTACGAGCAGTACTTC. Its protein is CASSLAKAPSGYTYEQYF.

This clonotype was counted at least ten times. This chain uses TRBV24-1 with TRBJ2-2; TRBD2 matches at 10 bases. The CDR3 covers 16 residues. CDR1 and CDR2 from the germline V gene are KGHDR and SFDVKD. V lost 2 bases to trimming and J lost 4 bases; unmatched junction nucleotides: 3. This chain's CDR3 is CATSDSRLAGTGELFF. DNA for the CDR3: TGTGCCACCAGTGATTCTCGACTAGCGGGCACCGGGGAGCTGTTTTTT.

This chain links TRBV7-8 with TRBJ2-1; TRBD2 matches 10 bases. The V gene end was trimmed by 1 base and the J gene end by 0 bases; junction bases not matched to a gene: 12. The CDR3 length is 20 residues. Germline assignment: CDR1 SGHVS and CDR2 FQNEAQ. CDR3 sequence reads: CASSLVLAGVRGRSYNEQFF. DNA of the CDR3: TGTGCCAGCAGCTTAGTTCTAGCGGGAGTGAGGGGCCGCTCCTACAATGAGCAGTTCTTC.

The gene calls are TRBV6-5 and TRBJ2-7; no firm D call. Germline V gives CDR1 MNHEY, CDR2 SVGAGI. Trimming took 2 bases from V and 2 from J, leaving 10 bases between them. The length of the CDR3 is 14 residues. The CDR3 DNA reads TGTGCCAGCAGTTACGGTTGGGGAACCTACGAGCAGTACTTC. This translates into CASSYGWGTYEQYF.

This clonotype was seen only a few times. The gene calls are TRBV7-2 and TRBJ2-7, with TRBD2 as a possible D gene (6 bases). V lost 3 bases, J lost 6 bases, and 18 bases lay in between. The CDR3 is 15 residues long. CDR1 is SGHTA, CDR2 FQGNSA, per germline. The CDR3 sequence is CASSFPGDRRVEQYF. As DNA, the CDR3 is TGTGCCAGCAGCTTCCCGGGGGACCGCCGGGTCGAGCAGTACTTC.

In this sample, this clonotype turned up a few times. The J gene is TRBJ1-5, the V gene TRBV19; 8 nucleotides line up with TRBD1. There are 14 residues in the CDR3. CDR1 and CDR2 from the germline V gene are LNHDA and SQIVND (reference sequence). V was pared by 7 bases and J by 6 bases, with 8 bases of the junction left unmatched. In nucleotides, the CDR3 is TGTGCCAGTACCGACAGGGGCGCCAGTCAGCCCCAGCATTTT. Translation: CASTDRGASQPQHF.

Worth noting for this clonotype: A clone one base away is much larger, so this may be a read error. The gene calls are TRBV7-9 and TRBJ2-7; 10 nucleotides line up with TRBD1. Germline V gives CDR1 SEHNR, CDR2 FQNEAQ (reference sequence). This CDR3 comprises 16 residues. Losses at the gene ends were 4 bases for V and 5 bases for J; bases not matched to a gene: 11. The chain's CDR3 is CASSSSLGQGVHEQYF. The CDR3 nucleotides are TGTGCCAGCAGCTCATCCCTCGGACAGGGGGTCCACGAGCAGTACTTC.

This sequence joins TRBV7-9 and TRBJ2-7; D unresolved. CDR3 length: 14 amino acids. V lost 2 bases and J 6 bases, leaving 14 bases between the germline ends. Germline loops: CDR1 SEHNR, CDR2 FQNEAQ (reference sequence). CDR3 region: CASSLLNAPGEQYF. CDR3 nucleotide sequence: TGTGCCAGCAGCTTACTGAACGCGCCAGGCGAGCAGTACTTC.

The V call is TRBV24-1, the J call TRBJ2-1; tentative D call: TRBD2 (6 bases). V dropped 4 bases and J dropped 0 bases, with 12 bases sitting between them. Germline lookup yields CDR1 KGHDR and CDR2 SFDVKD. The CDR3 has 16 residues. The CDR3 is CATSDRDFSSYNEQFF. CDR3 coding DNA: TGTGCCACCAGTGACCGGGACTTTAGCTCCTACAATGAGCAGTTCTTC.

This clonotype was counted a few times. The V and J genes are TRBV12-3 or TRBV12-4 and TRBJ1-3; D remains ambiguous. The CDR3 covers 15 residues. V lost 5 bases, J lost 3 bases, and 14 bases lay in between. The CDR3 bases are TGTGCCAGCAGTCCCGTCGGGGTAGGTGGAAACACCATATATTTT. This codes for CASSPVGVGGNTIYF.

The chain recombines TRBV28 with TRBJ1-1; 7 bases map to TRBD1. CDR1 and CDR2 (germline): MDHEN, SYDVKM. V was pared by 3 bases and J by 7 bases, with 5 bases of the junction left unmatched. The CDR3 spans 13 residues. CDR3 in amino acids: CASSFGGGLEAFF. Written as DNA, the CDR3 is TGTGCCAGCAGTTTCGGAGGGGGCCTTGAAGCTTTCTTT. Based on the CDR3 plus reference TRBV28 and TRBJ1-1, the full variable domain is DVKVTQSSRYLVKRTGEKVFLECVQDMDHENMFWYRQDPGLGLRLIYFSYDVKMKEKGDIPEGYSVSREKKERFSLILESASTNQTSMYLCASSFGGGLEAFFGQGTRLTVV.

V usage is TRBV5-1 and J usage is TRBJ2-5; D unclear. Germline CDR1 and CDR2: SGHRS and YFSETQ. CDR3 length: 14 residues. V lost 1 base to trimming and J lost 4 bases, with 11 bases between them. For the CDR3, the DNA is TGCGCCAGCAGCTTGTCCATGGTGGGAGAGACCCAGTACTTC. The encoded protein is CASSLSMVGETQYF.

The rearrangement uses TRBV20-1 and TRBJ2-7; TRBD2 aligns across 8 bases. Germline V lookup: CDR1 DFQATT, CDR2 SNEGSKA (reference sequence). V lost 3 bases and J lost 2; bases outside the gene matches: 6. CDR3 length: 14 residues. CDR3 amino acids: CSARASGPAYEQYF. In DNA form, the CDR3 reads TGCAGTGCTAGGGCTAGCGGGCCTGCCTACGAGCAGTACTTC.